The source of this T cell receptor (beta chain) is a study of blood T cell repertoires in COVID-19. Overall study: PBMCs, B-cell-depleted T cells, or T cells provided the cDNA or gDNA that made up the material.

Participants' reported clinical history set cohort assignment. TCRdb's copy holds only in-frame clones and misses some; the assay was immunoSEQ multiplex PCR. The table has about 300,000 clones, over 75% seen once; the top ten hold about 9.4%. This receptor was taken from a woman between 18 and 29 years old who had recovered from COVID-19. The source material was PBMCs or T cells enriched from blood (not recorded which).

This CDR3 reads CATSDSTRPHGYTF. CDR3 sequence (DNA): TGTGCCACCAGTGATTCGACCAGGCCCCATGGCTACACCTTC. The chain links TRBV24-1 to TRBJ1-2; D unclear. Germline CDR1 reads KGHDR; CDR2 reads SFDVKD. Trimming took 2 bases from V and 6 from J, leaving 12 bases between them. This CDR3 has 14 amino acids.